Listed below are T cell receptor beta chains from one sample, sequenced in a study of CD8 T cells in ankylosing spondylitis. One entry per CDR3 protein results from TCRdb running MiXCR on the 5' RACE reads. The sample contains about 130,000 distinct CDR3 sequences, roughly 6.6% of which appear only once. The sample consisted of blood, either unsorted or a sorted T cell fraction (not recorded which). The receptors stem from a male donor with ankylosing spondylitis or in good health (not recorded which). CDR3s include the opening cysteine and the closing phenylalanine or tryptophan. Fields, in order: V gene, J gene, clone size, D gene, CDR3 DNA, CDR3 protein. D genes are given only for firm matches. Clone size is not always given. Where it is, it says once, few, many or a class for expanded clones.

>TRBV15|TRBJ1-5|many|NA
TGTGCCACCAGCAGAGATCCGGGGGGAGGCCAAACTAAGCCCCAGCATTTT
CATSRDPGGGQTKPQHF
>TRBV2|TRBJ2-4|many|NA
TGTGCCACCTGCGGCAATGAAAACATTCAGTACTTC
CATCGNENIQYF
>TRBV7-2|TRBJ2-5|many|TRBD1
TGTGCCAGCAGCCCAGACAGGGGGGAGACCCAGTACTTC
CASSPDRGETQYF
>TRBV12-3/TRBV12-4|TRBJ2-3|many|TRBD1
TGTGCCAGCAGTCCACAGGGGAGAAGCACAGATACGCAGTATTTT
CASSPQGRSTDTQYF
>TRBV29-1|TRBJ2-5|many|TRBD2
TGCAGCGTTACTAGCGGGAGGGCGTTTGGGCAAGAGACCCAGTACTTC
CSVTSGRAFGQETQYF
>TRBV9|TRBJ2-1|many|TRBD2
TGTGCCAGCAGCGTAGGTAGCGGGGGGGCCGTTAACTATGAGCAGTTCTTC
CASSVGSGGAVNYEQFF
>TRBV5-1|TRBJ2-3|many|TRBD2
TGCGCCAGCAGCTTGGCCGTAGCGGGGGGGCCTGATACGCAGTATTTT
CASSLAVAGGPDTQYF
>TRBV5-1|TRBJ1-1|many|TRBD1
TGCGCCAGCAGCTTGGGGCCGACAGGGAATGAAGCTTTCTTT
CASSLGPTGNEAFF
>TRBV9|TRBJ2-1|NA|NA
TGTGCCAGCAGCGTAGCTAGCAAGCCCGCACCCCCCAATGAGCAGTTCTTC
CASSVASKPAPPNEQFF
>TRBV18|TRBJ2-2|many|TRBD2
TGTGCCAGCTCACCTCAGACTAGCGGGAACACCGGGGAGCTGTTTTTT
CASSPQTSGNTGELFF
>TRBV27|TRBJ1-5|many|NA
TGTGCCAGCAGTTTAGCCGGAGGGGTAAATCAGCCCCAGCATTTT
CASSLAGGVNQPQHF
>TRBV20-1|TRBJ2-5|many|TRBD1
TGCAGTGCTTTGGGACAGGGCGGAGAGACCCAGTACTTC
CSALGQGGETQYF
>TRBV7-9|TRBJ2-2|many|TRBD1
TGTGCCAGCGCCGACAGGGGTAACACCGGGGAGCTGTTTTTT
CASADRGNTGELFF
>TRBV5-4|TRBJ2-1|many|NA
TGTGCCAGCAGCTTGTTTTTCGGGGGAAGCTCCTACAATGAGCAGTTCTTC
CASSLFFGGSSYNEQFF
>TRBV30|TRBJ2-3|NA|TRBD2
TGTGCCTGGAGTGGGTACAGGGGACTAGCGGGAGTCACAGATACGCAGTATTTT
CAWSGYRGLAGVTDTQYF
>TRBV29-1|TRBJ1-1|many|NA
TGCAGCGTTTGGATGAACACTGAAGCTTTCTTT
CSVWMNTEAFF
>TRBV20-1|TRBJ2-1|few|NA
TGCAGTGCTAGAGATCCCGGCCAGGGAGTGAATGAGCAGTTCTTC
CSARDPGQGVNEQFF
>TRBV5-1|TRBJ1-1|many|NA
TGCGCCAGCAGCTTGGACCCCTTCTCTGAAGCTTTCTTT
CASSLDPFSEAFF
>TRBV24-1|TRBJ1-6|many|NA
TGTGCCACCAGTGATTTGCGGCATTTAATGAATTCACCCCTCCACTTT
CATSDLRHLMNSPLHF
>TRBV20-1|TRBJ1-1|NA|NA
TGCAGTGCTAGAGATCTACAGGGTACATACACTGAAGCTTTCTTT
CSARDLQGTYTEAFF
>TRBV20-1|TRBJ1-6|few|NA
TGCAGTGCGCAGAAGAACGGGGGGAGATCCGGATCCCTCCACTTT
CSAQKNGGRSGSLHF
>TRBV29-1|TRBJ2-7|many|TRBD1
TGCAGCGTCGGAGGGACAGGCGGCGAGCAGTACTTC
CSVGGTGGEQYF
>TRBV2|TRBJ2-3|NA|NA
TGTGCCAGCACCGACCCCACAGGCACAGATACGCAGTATTTT
CASTDPTGTDTQYF
>TRBV12-3/TRBV12-4|TRBJ2-6|many|TRBD1
TGTGCCAGCAGTTTAGACAGGGGGCCGGGCTCTGGGGCCAACGTCCTGACTTTC
CASSLDRGPGSGANVLTF
>TRBV11-2|TRBJ2-1|many|NA
TGTGCCAGCAGCGCGCAGCCCGGACTACTATACAATGAGCAGTTCTTC
CASSAQPGLLYNEQFF
>TRBV7-2|TRBJ2-2|many|NA
TGTGCCAGTTCGTCCCTACACGACTCCGGGGAGCTGTTTTTT
CASSSLHDSGELFF
>TRBV20-1|TRBJ2-7|many|NA
TGCAGTGCTAGAATCCACACCTACGAGCAGTACTTC
CSARIHTYEQYF
>TRBV2|TRBJ2-1|NA|TRBD2
TGTGCCAGCAGTGTGGGGCAGCGGGAGAAGTTCTTC
CASSVGQREKFF
>TRBV20-1|TRBJ2-7|many|NA
TGCAGTGCTAGCGGGCAGCCCTCCTACGAGCAGTACTTC
CSASGQPSYEQYF
>TRBV29-1|TRBJ2-5|many|NA
TGCAGCGTTGGACATATCCAAGAGACCCAGTACTTC
CSVGHIQETQYF
>TRBV15|TRBJ2-7|many|NA
TGTGCCACCAGCAAGCTGGGACTCCAGAGCTCCTACGAGCAGTACTTC
CATSKLGLQSSYEQYF
>TRBV5-1|TRBJ2-6|many|NA
TGCGCCAGCAGCTTAGGAAGCTCTGGGGCCAACGTCCTGACTTTC
CASSLGSSGANVLTF
>TRBV30|TRBJ1-1|many|NA
TGTGCCTGGAGTGTAAGGTTGGACACTGAAGCTTTCTTT
CAWSVRLDTEAFF
>TRBV12-3/TRBV12-4|TRBJ2-1|NA|NA
TGTGCCAGCAGATTAACCCGGGGCAATGAGCAGTTCTTC
CASRLTRGNEQFF
>TRBV5-1|TRBJ2-2|many|NA
TGCGCCAGCAGCCCCTACAGAACCGGGGAGCTGTTTTTT
CASSPYRTGELFF
>TRBV20-1|TRBJ1-1|many|NA
TGCAGTGGCGGGGGAGGGGTCACTGAAGCTTTCTTT
CSGGGGVTEAFF
>TRBV7-2|TRBJ2-7|many|NA
TGTGCCAGCAGTCCCAACGGGGATGTACAATACTTC
CASSPNGDVQYF
>TRBV5-1|TRBJ2-1|many|TRBD2
TGCGCCAGCAGCCGGCGGGACTACGGAGATAATGAGCAGTTCTTC
CASSRRDYGDNEQFF
>TRBV7-2|TRBJ1-4|many|NA
TGTGCCAGCCGACGGGGAAAACTGTTTTTT
CASRRGKLFF
>TRBV27|TRBJ1-2|many|NA
TGTGCCACCGCAGGGGCCGGGAGCTATGGCTACACCTTC
CATAGAGSYGYTF
>TRBV24-1|TRBJ2-2|few|TRBD2
TGTGCCACCGGTCCGGGACTAGCGGAAGCCGGGGAGCTGTTTTTT
CATGPGLAEAGELFF
>TRBV18|TRBJ2-7|NA|NA
TGTGCCAGCTCACCACGTCCCGGTTTGGGGGCCTACGAGCAGTACTTC
CASSPRPGLGAYEQYF
>TRBV12-3/TRBV12-4|TRBJ2-7|many|TRBD1
TGTGCCAGCAGAAACGGGACAGACCTTTCCTACGAGCAGTACTTC
CASRNGTDLSYEQYF
>TRBV14|TRBJ2-7|many|NA
TGTGCCAGCTCAAGCTACATCTCCTACGAGCAGTACTTC
CASSSYISYEQYF
>TRBV12-3/TRBV12-4|TRBJ2-3|few|NA
TGTGCCAGCAGTCCCAGTGGGTCACGCACAGATACGCAGTATTTT
CASSPSGSRTDTQYF
>TRBV6-1|TRBJ2-7|NA|TRBD1
TGTGCCAGCACCCTACACGCAGGGGGCACCTCCTACGAGCAGTACTTC
CASTLHAGGTSYEQYF
>TRBV12-3/TRBV12-4|TRBJ1-1|NA|NA
TGTGCCAGCAGTTTCGCCCAGGGCCCTCTTACTGAAGCTTTCTTT
CASSFAQGPLTEAFF
>TRBV6-1|TRBJ2-1|many|TRBD2
TGTGCCAGCAGTCCGGGGACTAGCCCGTACAATGAGCAGTTCTTC
CASSPGTSPYNEQFF
>TRBV4-1|TRBJ2-2|many|NA
TGCGCCAGCAGCCAATACCAGGGGACCGGGGAGCTGTTTTTT
CASSQYQGTGELFF
>TRBV4-1|TRBJ2-1|many|TRBD1
TGCGCCAGCAGCCAACCCGACAGGGTGGTACGGATCTTC
CASSQPDRVVRIF
>TRBV5-1|TRBJ1-4|many|NA
TGCGCCAGCAGTTATCAAGACAGGTCCAATGAAAAACTGTTTTTT
CASSYQDRSNEKLFF
>TRBV5-1|TRBJ1-1|many|TRBD1
TGCGCCAGCAGCTTGACAGGGGCGACAGCTGAAGCTTTCTTT
CASSLTGATAEAFF
>TRBV11-2|TRBJ2-2|many|NA
TGTGCCAGCGCCCCCCGCACCGGGGAGCTGTTTTTT
CASAPRTGELFF
>TRBV30|TRBJ2-2|NA|NA
TGTGCCTGGAGACGAACGGCTGACGCGAACACCGGGGAGCTGTTTTTT
CAWRRTADANTGELFF